Listed below are T cell receptor beta chains from one sample, sequenced in a study of shared clonotypes between healthy human individuals. Sequencing used immunoSEQ multiplex PCR; TCRdb keeps in-frame clones, though not all of them. The table records 400,000 to 600,000 clones, around 96% of them present only once. Sequencing was carried out using naive CD4+ T cells sorted from blood. The receptors stem from a woman aged 25 to 45 in good health. CDR3s include the opening cysteine and the closing phenylalanine or tryptophan. D genes are given only for firm matches. Expanded clones get a size class; other rows say once, few or many, or leave the size out.

D | size | J | V | DNA | CDR3
NA | NA | TRBJ2-7 | TRBV2 | TGTGCCAGCAGCACAACCAGGCAGGGCGAGCAGTACTTC | CASSTTRQGEQYF
NA | few | TRBJ1-5 | TRBV6-5 | TGTGCCAGCAGTTTCGACATATATCAGCCCCAGCATTTT | CASSFDIYQPQHF
TRBD1 | NA | TRBJ1-5 | TRBV2 | TGTGCCAGCAGTGGGACAGGGAGTGGCAATCAGCCCCAGCATTTT | CASSGTGSGNQPQHF
NA | NA | TRBJ1-1 | TRBV6-1 | TGTGCCAGCAGTCCGGTTGGGGAAACTGAAGCTTTCTTT | CASSPVGETEAFF
TRBD1 | NA | TRBJ2-7 | TRBV30 | TGTGCCTGGAGTGGACAGGGGGCGAGCTCCTACGAGCAGTACTTC | CAWSGQGASSYEQYF
TRBD2 | NA | TRBJ2-2 | TRBV5-1 | TGCGCCAGCAGCGCTCTAGCGGGAGTCGCTGGGGAGCTGTTTTTT | CASSALAGVAGELFF
TRBD2 | NA | TRBJ2-1 | TRBV9 | TGTGCCAGCAGCTCCACTAGCGGGAGAGTTGGTGAGCAGTTCTTC | CASSSTSGRVGEQFF
NA | NA | TRBJ2-3 | TRBV5-1 | TGCGCCAGCAGCAGTCCAGCGGACCTCACAGATACGCAGTATTTT | CASSSPADLTDTQYF
NA | NA | TRBJ1-1 | TRBV7-9 | TGTGCCAGCAGCCCCTCGATAACTGAAGCTTTCTTT | CASSPSITEAFF
NA | NA | TRBJ2-2 | TRBV11-2 | TGTGCCAGCAGCCCCGGACAATTAGGGTTGGCCGGGGAGCTGTTTTTT | CASSPGQLGLAGELFF
NA | NA | TRBJ2-5 | TRBV6-5 | TGTGCCAGCAGTTACTCTGGACAGAGGCAAGAGACCCAGTACTTC | CASSYSGQRQETQYF
NA | NA | TRBJ2-3 | TRBV11-2 | TGTGCCAGCAGCTTCTTGGAGAGCACAGATACGCAGTATTTT | CASSFLESTDTQYF
NA | NA | TRBJ2-7 | TRBV18 | TGTGCCAGCTCACCCTCTAATACGCAGGTAGGAACCTACGAGCAGTACTTC | CASSPSNTQVGTYEQYF
NA | NA | TRBJ1-5 | TRBV19 | TGTGCCAGTAGTATCCCAATAGGTAATCAGCCCCAGCATTTT | CASSIPIGNQPQHF
NA | NA | TRBJ2-1 | TRBV11-3 | TGTGCCAGCAGCTTCCCCGGACTAGAGCAGTTCTTC | CASSFPGLEQFF
NA | NA | TRBJ2-3 | TRBV7-2 | TGTGCCAGCAGCTTAGATATCACAGATACGCAGTATTTT | CASSLDITDTQYF
NA | NA | TRBJ2-7 | TRBV11-2 | TGTGCCAGCAGCCCCGTCCGGGGTTTCAACGAGCAGTACTTC | CASSPVRGFNEQYF
NA | once | TRBJ2-2 | TRBV9 | TGTGCCAGCAGCGTAGGAGAGGGCCGTTACACCGGGGAGCTGTTTTTT | CASSVGEGRYTGELFF
TRBD2 | NA | TRBJ2-7 | TRBV11-1 | TGTGCCAGCAGCATCGGGACTACCAGCGGCGAGCAGTACTTC | CASSIGTTSGEQYF
NA | NA | TRBJ1-1 | TRBV7-3 | TGTGCCAGCAGCGGCCGGGGATACCCCGTAGCTTTCTTT | CASSGRGYPVAFF
TRBD2 | once | TRBJ2-7 | TRBV5-4 | TGTGCCAGCAGGGTGTGGACTAGCGACTACGAGCAGTACTTC | CASRVWTSDYEQYF
TRBD1 | NA | TRBJ1-3 | TRBV28 | TGTGCCAGCAGAGACAGGGCTGGAAACACCATATATTTT | CASRDRAGNTIYF
NA | NA | TRBJ1-3 | TRBV6-5 | TGTGCCAGCAGTAAACTGACGGCCCCGGGAAACACCATATATTTT | CASSKLTAPGNTIYF
NA | NA | TRBJ2-5 | TRBV28 | TGTGCCAGCAGTTCCGGGAGAGTGAACCAAGAGACCCAGTACTTC | CASSSGRVNQETQYF
NA | NA | TRBJ1-1 | TRBV27 | TGTGCCAGCAGTGACAGAGCGAACACTGAAGCTTTCTTT | CASSDRANTEAFF
NA | NA | TRBJ2-3 | TRBV7-9 | TGTGCCAGCAGCTTAGGGGAGCCCTTAATGGATACGCAGTATTTT | CASSLGEPLMDTQYF
NA | NA | TRBJ2-1 | TRBV10-1 | TGCGCCAGCAGTCCGGGACCCCGAGGGGGGGACAATGAGCAGTTCTTC | CASSPGPRGGDNEQFF
NA | NA | TRBJ1-1 | TRBV2 | TGTGCCAGCAAGGGGGGGATTAACACTGAAGCTTTCTTT | CASKGGINTEAFF
NA | once | TRBJ1-1 | TRBV18 | TGTGCCAGCTCACCACCGGGGAAGAACACTGAAGCTTTCTTT | CASSPPGKNTEAFF
NA | NA | TRBJ2-6 | TRBV5-4 | TGTGCCAGCCTCTATCCCGTACCAGACAAGTCGGGCCAACGTCCTGACTTC | CASLYPVPDKSGQRPDF
TRBD1 | NA | TRBJ1-5 | TRBV27 | TGTGCCAGCAGTTTATATCCCCAGACAGGGAAAACTCAGCCCCAGCATTTT | CASSLYPQTGKTQPQHF
TRBD1 | NA | TRBJ2-2 | TRBV10-3 | TGTGCCATCAGTGAGTCCTCCTGGACAGGGAACGGGGAGCTGTTTTTT | CAISESSWTGNGELFF
NA | NA | TRBJ1-3 | TRBV6-5 | TGTGCCAGCAGTTTTGTGGGGGGCGGTGGAAACACCATATATTTT | CASSFVGGGGNTIYF
NA | NA | TRBJ2-7 | TRBV7-2 | TGTGCCAGCAGCTCCCAAGTGTTCGAGCAGTACTTC | CASSSQVFEQYF
NA | NA | TRBJ2-7 | TRBV28 | TGTGCCAGCAGTTTAGGGCCCGGGGGAGTAGGAGAGCAGTACTTC | CASSLGPGGVGEQYF
NA | NA | TRBJ1-5 | TRBV6-1 | TGTGCCAGCAGTGACAGGGGACGCCTTTATAGCAATCAGCCCCAGCATTTT | CASSDRGRLYSNQPQHF
TRBD2 | once | TRBJ2-1 | TRBV2 | TGTGCCAGCAGTGAAGCGAGGCTAGCGGGAGACGATGAGCAGTTCTTC | CASSEARLAGDDEQFF
NA | NA | TRBJ1-5 | TRBV19 | TGTGCCAGTAGTGGGGCCGGCAATCAGCCCCAGCATTTT | CASSGAGNQPQHF
NA | NA | TRBJ1-2 | TRBV11-2 | TGTGCCAGCAGCTCCGCCGCCCGGGTTCACGGCTACACCTTC | CASSSAARVHGYTF
NA | NA | TRBJ2-7 | TRBV19 | TGTGCCAGTAGTCCTTCTAGCATCGCGTATTACGAGCAGTACTTC | CASSPSSIAYYEQYF
NA | NA | TRBJ2-1 | TRBV7-8 | TGTGCCAGCAGCTTAGAGGCTCGGGGGCAGTTCTTC | CASSLEARGQFF
NA | NA | TRBJ2-5 | TRBV6-1 | TGTGCCACCAGCTACCGAGGGCTTGGGGAGACCCAGTACTTC | CATSYRGLGETQYF
TRBD1 | NA | TRBJ2-7 | TRBV9 | TGTGCCAGCAGCGCTTGGGACAGAGGAAGCTCCTACGAGCAGTACTTC | CASSAWDRGSSYEQYF
NA | NA | TRBJ2-1 | TRBV5-1 | TGCGCCAGCAGCTTGGGGGTGGGCAATGAGCAGTTCTTC | CASSLGVGNEQFF
NA | NA | TRBJ1-2 | TRBV11-2 | TGTGCCAGCAGCTTAGATGAGGGGAAGGGGTATGGCTACACCTTC | CASSLDEGKGYGYTF
TRBD2 | NA | TRBJ2-7 | TRBV5-1 | TGCGCCAGCAGCTTGGCTCCCGGGACTAGCGGAACTTCCTACGAGCAGTACTTC | CASSLAPGTSGTSYEQYF
NA | once | TRBJ1-1 | TRBV7-9 | TGTGCCAGCGAGGCGAGCTTTGAAGCTTTCTTT | CASEASFEAFF
NA | NA | TRBJ2-5 | TRBV15 | TGTGCCACCAGCAGAGATCAGGGCTTAGGAGAGACCCAGTACTTC | CATSRDQGLGETQYF